In this sample, the clone carrying this T cell receptor (beta chain) turned up a few times. Its target is unknown. The sample originates from a study of T cells after yellow fever vaccination. Overall study results and limits: The booster saw the reappearance of most primary-vaccination clones (approximately 97% CD4, 88% CD8). FACS-sorted repertoires might harbor abundant contaminating clonotypes from the bulk population.

The CDR3 covers 16 residues. Germline CDR1 is MGHRA and CDR2 is YSYEKL. Trimming cost V 2 bases and J 6 bases; bases outside gene matches: 9. MiXCR, run by TCRdb on the 5' RACE reads, gives a single entry per CDR3 protein. Of about 580,000 distinct CDR3 sequences in the sample, roughly a sixth were seen once. The clonotype was recovered from a man younger than 35 who received the YFV17D yellow fever vaccine. This specimen consisted of PBMCs, obtained less than 6 days after the first yellow fever vaccination. This chain connects TRBV4-1 to TRBJ2-1, with 8 positions matching TRBD2. The CDR3 sequence: CASSQMIGGALNEQFF. CDR3 bases: TGCGCCAGCAGCCAAATGATCGGGGGGGCCCTCAATGAGCAGTTCTTC.